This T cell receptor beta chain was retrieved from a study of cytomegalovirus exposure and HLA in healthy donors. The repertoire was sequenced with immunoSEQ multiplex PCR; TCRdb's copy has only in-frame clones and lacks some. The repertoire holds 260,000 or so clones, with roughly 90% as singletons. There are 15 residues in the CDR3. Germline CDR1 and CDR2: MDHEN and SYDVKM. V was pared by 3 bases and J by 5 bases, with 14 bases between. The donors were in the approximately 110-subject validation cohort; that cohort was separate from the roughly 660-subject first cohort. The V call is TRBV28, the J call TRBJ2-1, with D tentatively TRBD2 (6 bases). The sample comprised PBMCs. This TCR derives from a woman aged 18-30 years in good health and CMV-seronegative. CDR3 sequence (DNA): TGTGCCAGCAGTTTTAGGTTAGCGGAAAACAATGAGCAGTTCTTC. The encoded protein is CASSFRLAENNEQFF.